The 29 T cell receptor beta chains below were found in one sample sequenced in a study of blood T cell repertoires in COVID-19. Clones were sequenced by immunoSEQ multiplex PCR, and TCRdb holds only the in-frame ones, with some missing. The data contain 120,000 or so clones, over 75% of them singletons. The sequenced material came from peripheral blood. All receptors derive from a woman aged 80 or over with acute or convalescent COVID-19.

A few counts support this clone. The rearrangement uses TRBV28 and TRBJ1-2; 8 positions agree with TRBD1. From germline, CDR1 is MDHEN and CDR2 SYDVKM. The CDR3 consists of 14 residues. The trim removed 6 bases at V and 6 bases at J, leaving 9 bases unmatched. The CDR3 protein is CASRTTGGADGYTF. CDR3 nucleotide sequence: TGTGCCAGCAGGACTACAGGGGGAGCGGATGGCTACACCTTC.

The V and J genes are TRBV5-1 and TRBJ2-2; 9 positions match TRBD1. V lost 7 bases to trimming and J lost 4 bases; unmatched junction nucleotides: 5. CDR1 and CDR2 (germline): SGHRS, YFSETQ. There are 14 residues in the CDR3. The CDR3 spells CASWLTGGTGELFF. Written as DNA, the CDR3 is TGCGCCAGCTGGCTGACAGGGGGCACCGGGGAGCTGTTTTTT. Full variable domain (missing parts from reference TRBV5-1 and TRBJ2-2): KAGVTQTPRYLIKTRGQQVTLSCSPISGHRSVSWYQQTPGQGLQFLFEYFSETQRNKGNFPGRFSGRQFSNSRSEMNVSTLELGDSALYLCASWLTGGTGELFFGEGSRLTVL.

This clone was picked up a small number of times. The genes are TRBV5-1 and TRBJ1-1; 8 bases are shared with TRBD1. The CDR3 consists of 15 residues. The germline V gene has CDR1 SGHRS and CDR2 YFSETQ. V shed 3 bases, J shed 1 base, and the junction held 5 bases outside the gene matches. The CDR3 nucleotides are TGCGCCAGCAGCTCCTCCGGGACAGGGAACACTGAAGCTTTCTTT. It is translated as CASSSSGTGNTEAFF. The full variable domain, with the rest looked up from reference TRBV5-1 and TRBJ1-1, is KAGVTQTPRYLIKTRGQQVTLSCSPISGHRSVSWYQQTPGQGLQFLFEYFSETQRNKGNFPGRFSGRQFSNSRSEMNVSTLELGDSALYLCASSSSGTGNTEAFFGQGTRLTVV.

This clone was counted a single time. This rearrangement joins TRBV3-1 (or the pseudogene TRBV3-2) to TRBJ2-3; 13 bases are a match to TRBD2. V lost 1 base to trimming and J lost 3 bases; unmatched junction nucleotides: 10. The germline CDR1 and CDR2 sequences are LGHDT and YNNKEL (reference sequence). The CDR3 contains 19 residues. The CDR3 coding sequence is TGTGCCAGCAGCCAAGCTGGTACTAGCGGGGGGGCCCGAACAGATACGCAGTATTTT. It specifies CASSQAGTSGGARTDTQYF.

This chain joins TRBV18 and TRBJ1-3; 7 bases agree with TRBD1. After removal of 5 bases from V and 1 base from J, the junction contained 11 bases not matched to a gene. This CDR3 comprises 17 residues. The V gene's germline CDR1 is KGHSH and CDR2 LQKENI. The CDR3 region has the DNA TGTGCCAGCTCAAGCAACCCGGGACAGCTATCTGGAAACACCATATATTTT. Its translation: CASSSNPGQLSGNTIYF.

This clone was seen only once. The chain combines TRBV9 with TRBJ2-1; 8 bases line up with TRBD2. CDR3 length equals 15 residues. The ends lost 0 bases at V and 7 bases at J; junction bases unmatched: 6. Germline CDR1 reads SGDLS; CDR2 reads YYNGEE. The CDR3: CASSVGSGVPNEQFF. DNA for the CDR3: TGTGCCAGCAGCGTAGGTAGCGGGGTTCCTAATGAGCAGTTCTTC.

V is TRBV4-3 and J is TRBJ2-5; D may be TRBD2 (5 bases). The length of the CDR3 is 17 residues. V dropped 1 base and J dropped 5 bases, with 20 bases sitting between them. Germline lookup yields CDR1 LGHNA and CDR2 YSLEER. In DNA, the CDR3 is TGCGCCAGCAGCCAAGGAGTAGGTTTCAGCGGTGGGGAGACCCAGTACTTC. Translation: CASSQGVGFSGGETQYF.

The chain uses TRBV14 and TRBJ2-1, with a weak D call TRBD1 (6 bases). The CDR3 runs 12 residues. V lost 1 base to trimming and J lost 9 bases, with 7 bases between them. Germline V gene sequence: CDR1 SGHDN, CDR2 FVKESK. The CDR3 loop is CASSQGGREQFF. CDR3 sequence (DNA): TGTGCCAGCAGCCAAGGGGGGCGTGAGCAGTTCTTC. The full variable domain, in which reference TRBV14 and TRBJ2-1 provide the parts outside the CDR3, is EAGVTQFPSHSVIEKGQTVTLRCDPISGHDNLYWYRRVMGKEIKFLLHFVKESKQDESGMPNNRFLAERTGGTYSTLKVQPAELEDSGVYFCASSQGGREQFFGPGTRLTVL.

The chain couples TRBV3-1 (or the pseudogene TRBV3-2) to TRBJ2-2; perhaps TRBD2 as D (7 bases). Germline loops: CDR1 LGHDT, CDR2 YNNKEL (reference sequence). V lost 4 bases to trimming and J lost 6 bases, with 12 bases between them. This CDR3 is 14 amino acids long. CDR3 loop: CASSRGGLAGELFF. The CDR3 region has the DNA TGTGCCAGCAGCCGGGGGGGCCTGGCCGGGGAGCTGTTTTTT.

V gene TRBV6-5 combines with J gene TRBJ1-2; perhaps TRBD1 as D (6 bases). In germline, CDR1 is MNHEY, CDR2 SVGAGI. This CDR3 has 13 amino acids. The germline V and J ends were trimmed by 7 bases and 2 bases, with 11 bases remaining between them. CDR3 amino acids: CASTPQGNYGYTF. The CDR3 DNA is TGTGCCAGCACCCCACAGGGAAACTATGGCTACACCTTC.

In DNA form, the CDR3 reads TGTGCCAGCAGCCTGGGCAGGAACACCGGGGAGCTGTTTTTT. It translates to CASSLGRNTGELFF. This chain joins TRBV3-1 (or the pseudogene TRBV3-2) and TRBJ2-2; D gene unclear. Trimming left V 4 bases short and J 1 base short, with 7 bases between. The CDR3 has 14 amino acids. The V gene's germline CDR1 is LGHDT and CDR2 YNNKEL (reference sequence).

The chain links TRBV12-2 to TRBJ1-1. TRBV12-2 is listed as a pseudogene. The CDR3 extends over 11 amino acids. DNA of the CDR3: TGTGCAAGTCGCCCCTCCGGTGAAGCTTTCTTT. It translates to CASRPSGEAFF.

The chain couples TRBV4-1 to TRBJ1-5, with 8 bases lining up with TRBD1. This CDR3 has 17 residues. Per germline, CDR1 MGHRA and CDR2 YSYEKL. Trimming removed 1 base from V and 7 bases from J; junction bases left unmatched: 12. The CDR3: CASSQGTGTGTFQPQHF. The CDR3 DNA is TGCGCCAGCAGCCAAGGGACCGGGACAGGCACCTTCCAGCCCCAGCATTTT.

The chain recombines TRBV20-1 with TRBJ1-1; D possibly corresponds to TRBD1 (5 bases). CDR3 length: 11 amino acids. V lost 0 bases to trimming and J lost 10 bases, with 9 bases between them. The germline CDR1 and CDR2 sequences are DFQATT and SNEGSKA (reference sequence). This CDR3 reads CSARDQGLAFF. The CDR3 DNA follows: TGCAGTGCTAGAGATCAGGGTCTAGCTTTCTTT.

As to this clone: The sample has other DNA sequences that encode this CDR3 too. The chain employs TRBV4-3 and TRBJ1-1, with 11 bases fitting TRBD1. CDR3 length: 16 amino acids. The germline gives CDR1 LGHNA, CDR2 YSLEER. Trimming removed 3 bases from V and 1 base from J; junction bases left unmatched: 4. The DNA for the CDR3 is TGCGCCAGCAGCCACGTGGGACAGGGGGGGAACACTGAAGCTTTCTTT. Translated: CASSHVGQGGNTEAFF.

Worth noting for this clone: The junction and the germline gene differ at one end; a read error may be behind it. The chain carries TRBV15 and TRBJ1-4; D remains unclear. This CDR3 spans 13 amino acids. Germline lookup yields CDR1 LNHNV and CDR2 YYDKDF (reference sequence). The CDR3 spells CAISKRLNEKLFF. In DNA, the CDR3 is TGTGCCATCAGCAAGAGACTTAATGAAAAACTGTTTTTT.

The J gene is TRBJ2-7, the V gene TRBV28; 8 bases are shared with TRBD1. This CDR3 region has 11 residues. CDR1 and CDR2 from the germline V gene are MDHEN and SYDVKM. Trimming took 6 bases from V and 9 from J; bases not matched to a gene: 4. The CDR3 spells CASSSDRGQYF. Written as DNA, the CDR3 is TGTGCCAGCAGCTCAGACAGGGGGCAGTACTTC.

The chain employs TRBV5-4 and TRBJ2-1; D is possibly TRBD2 (6 bases). The V gene lost 3 bases and the J gene lost 0 bases, with 13 bases spanning the gap. The CDR3 sequence is 16 residues long. CDR1 and CDR2 from the germline V gene are SGHNT and YYREEE (reference sequence). In nucleotides, the CDR3 is TGTGCCAGCAGCTGGGGGGAGGCTATCTCCTACAATGAGCAGTTCTTC. Amino acids: CASSWGEAISYNEQFF.

This rearrangement joins TRBV7-3 to TRBJ1-1; 7 bases agree with TRBD1. Trimming cost V 6 bases and J 7 bases; bases outside gene matches: 8. Germline CDR1 and CDR2: SGHTA and FQGTGA. This CDR3 is built from 13 residues. CDR3 in DNA: TGTGCCAGCAGATTACAGGGGTATGGTGAAGCTTTCTTT. Its protein product is CASRLQGYGEAFF.

V gene TRBV4-1 combines with J gene TRBJ1-2; no firm D call. Germline V CDR1 and CDR2: MGHRA, YSYEKL. This CDR3 is 15 amino acids long. Between the trimmed V and J ends, which lost 4 bases and 4 bases, there was a span of 16 bases. This CDR3 is CASSPQDREFYGYTF. The CDR3 bases are TGCGCCAGCAGCCCTCAGGATCGGGAATTCTATGGCTACACCTTC.

Notes on this clone: One end of the junction fails to match germline, which may point to a read error. The chain uses TRBV12-3 or TRBV12-4 and TRBJ1-5; no definite D call. CDR3 size: 12 residues. The chain's CDR3 is CASSLTLQRQHF. CDR3 bases: TGTGCCAGCAGTTTAACCCTGCAGCGCCAGCATTTT.

The gene calls are TRBV4-3 and TRBJ2-7, with D maybe TRBD2 (5 bases). Per the germline V gene, CDR1 is LGHNA and CDR2 is YSLEER. V was shortened by 0 bases and J by 1 base, with 13 bases between the two germline ends. The CDR3 has 16 residues. The CDR3 DNA reads as TGCGCCAGCAGCCAAGAGGTTCGCCGGGAATCCTACGAGCAGTACTTC. It is translated as CASSQEVRRESYEQYF.

This clone has just one count. CDR3 nucleotides: TGTGCCAGCAGCGATCCCCCGACAGGTCACTATGGCTACACCTTC. Translation: CASSDPPTGHYGYTF. V usage is TRBV6-5 and J usage is TRBJ1-2; D perhaps matches TRBD1 (6 bases). CDR3 length: 15 residues. Trimming removed 6 bases from V and 3 bases from J, with 17 bases in between. Per germline, CDR1 MNHEY and CDR2 SVGAGI.

The J gene is TRBJ2-2, the V gene TRBV7-2; D uncertain. CDR3 length equals 13 residues. CDR1 and CDR2 from the germline V gene are SGHTA and FQGNSA. The germline V and J ends were trimmed by 4 bases and 4 bases, with 7 bases remaining between them. Written as DNA, the CDR3 is TGTGCCAGCAGCTGGGCTCGCACCGGGGAGCTGTTTTTT. Translating gives CASSWARTGELFF.

This clone occurred once. V gene TRBV6-5 combines with J gene TRBJ2-7; TRBD1 agrees at 7 bases. Germline V CDR1 and CDR2: MNHEY, SVGAGI. CDR3 length: 14 residues. The V gene end was trimmed by 6 bases and the J gene end by 3 bases; junction bases not matched to a gene: 8. Here the CDR3 DNA reads TGTGCCAGCAGCCACCGGGACAGTGGCTACGAGCAGTACTTC. This gives the protein CASSHRDSGYEQYF.

J is TRBJ1-3 and V is TRBV7-2; TRBD1 aligns across 7 bases. The CDR3 has 13 amino acids. Trimming removed 2 bases from V and 7 bases from J; junction bases left unmatched: 2. Germline assignment: CDR1 SGHTA and CDR2 FQGNSA. CDR3 in DNA: TGTGCCAGCAGCTTAAGGGGGCCCAACACCATATATTTT. It yields the protein CASSLRGPNTIYF. Using reference TRBV7-2 and TRBJ1-3 for the parts outside the CDR3, the full variable domain is GAGVSQSPSNKVTEKGKDVELRCDPISGHTALYWYRQSLGQGLEFLIYFQGNSAPDKSGLPSDRFSAERTGGSVSTLTIQRTQQEDSAVYLCASSLRGPNTIYFGEGSWLTVV.

Note on this clone: Other DNA sequences in the same sample also yield this CDR3. The chain joins TRBV4-1 to TRBJ1-6; weak D call: TRBD1 (6 bases). Germline assignment: CDR1 MGHRA and CDR2 YSYEKL. V was clipped by 0 bases and J by 3 bases, with 9 bases between them. CDR3 size: 16 residues. The CDR3 loop is CASSQDPQGYNSPLHF. CDR3 DNA: TGCGCCAGCAGCCAAGATCCACAGGGCTATAATTCACCCCTCCACTTT.

CDR3 amino acids: CASSAGQGVEAFF. The CDR3 DNA follows: TGTGCCAGCAGCGCCGGACAGGGAGTTGAAGCTTTCTTT. The chain is built from TRBV2 and TRBJ1-1, with 8 bases lining up with TRBD1. Germline assignment: CDR1 SNHLY and CDR2 FYNNEI. Unmatched junction bases numbered 7, after V lost 6 bases and J lost 7 bases. The CDR3 extends over 13 amino acids.

The chain couples TRBV15 to TRBJ1-2; possible D gene TRBD1, 5 bases. V lost 0 bases, J lost 7 bases, and 9 bases lay in between. The CDR3 consists of 13 residues. The V gene's germline CDR1 is LNHNV and CDR2 YYDKDF (reference sequence). The CDR3 coding sequence is TGTGCCACCAGCAGAGAGGCGGGGCTTGGCTACACCTTC. Protein product: CATSREAGLGYTF.